Presented here are 27 T cell receptor beta chains from one specimen sequenced in a study of molecular identifiers for immune sequencing clone quantification. TCRdb independently ran MiXCR on the PCR reads; one entry per CDR3 protein. The sample includes under 75,000 distinct CDR3 sequences, under 20% of them seen just once. Sequences were obtained from naive CD8+ T cells from blood, with Jurkat cell RNA spiked in. Described subset: FACS-sorted CD8+CD4-CCR7+CD45RA+ naive T cells. These receptors were taken from a human donor in good health. Some libraries in this study had Jurkat cell RNA spiked in.

This clonotype was seen many times. This chain links TRBV7-9 with TRBJ2-3; 9 bases are a match to TRBD2. The V and J ends lost 5 bases and 5 bases, in that order; junction bases with no gene match: 11. Germline loops: CDR1 SEHNR, CDR2 FQNEAQ (reference sequence). This CDR3 has 16 residues. The CDR3 DNA is TGTGCCAGCAGCCAAGGTGCGGGAGGGGGAAGAGATACGCAGTATTTT. Translated, it gives CASSQGAGGGRDTQYF.

About this clonotype: The CDR3 does not close with the conserved phenylalanine or tryptophan, likely indicating a read error. The J gene is TRBJ2-2, the V gene TRBV2; D call uncertain. CDR1 is SNHLY and CDR2 is FYNNEI in the germline V gene. The CDR3 runs to 11 residues. CDR3 DNA sequence: TGCGCCAGCATTAGAGCCGGGGAGCTGTTTCTT. Its translation: CASIRAGELFL.

This clonotype was picked up many times. The rearrangement uses TRBV28 and TRBJ2-5; 11 bases line up with TRBD1. Trimming removed 3 bases from V and 5 bases from J; junction bases left unmatched: 8. Germline CDR1 and CDR2: MDHEN and SYDVKM. The CDR3 loop spans 16 amino acids. The CDR3 loop reads CASSFARTGGMETQYF. In nucleotides, the CDR3 is TGTGCCAGCAGTTTTGCCCGGACAGGGGGCATGGAGACCCAGTACTTC.

This clonotype was detected many times. This chain joins TRBV20-1 and TRBJ2-7; 9 bases map to TRBD2. The V segment lost 5 bases and the J segment 2 bases; nucleotides outside the gene matches: 13. The CDR3 is made up of 16 amino acids. Germline V CDR1 and CDR2: DFQATT, SNEGSKA (reference sequence). CDR3 loop: CSAPDPLAGLAYEQYF. The CDR3 DNA follows: TGCAGTGCTCCTGACCCACTAGCGGGCCTGGCCTACGAGCAGTACTTC.

This clonotype was recorded many times. The chain combines TRBV13 with TRBJ1-1; D is undetermined. Trimming shortened V by 0 bases and J by 6 bases, and 14 bases separated the two germline ends. CDR1 is PRHDT, CDR2 FYEKMQ, per germline (reference sequence). The length of the CDR3 is 15 residues. CDR3 sequence: CASSLGTERIAEAFF. CDR3 DNA sequence: TGTGCCAGCAGCTTAGGGACGGAACGGATTGCTGAAGCTTTCTTT.

Note on this clonotype: Since a much larger clone is just one base distant, this may be a read error. The V and J genes are TRBV10-3 and TRBJ1-3; no firm D call. The CDR3 is made up of 14 amino acids. Germline CDR1 reads ENHRY; CDR2 reads SYGVKD. The CDR3 nucleotides are TGTGTCTCAGGCCCACAGAGCTCTGGAAACACCATATATTTT. Translating it yields CVSGPQSSGNTIYF.

The chain recombines TRBV7-9 with TRBJ1-2, with D maybe TRBD1 (5 bases). Looked up from germline, CDR1 is SEHNR and CDR2 is FQNEAQ (reference sequence). The CDR3 contains 14 residues. The V end lost 2 bases, the J end lost 1 base, and 8 bases lay between the germline ends. CDR3 DNA: TGTGCCAGCAGCTTATTTGACAGTAACTATGGCTACACCTTC. Translating gives CASSLFDSNYGYTF.

With respect to this clonotype: This could be a read error, since a much larger clone is one nucleotide away. V usage is TRBV10-1 and J usage is TRBJ2-5, with D perhaps TRBD1 or TRBD2 (5 bases each). Germline values: CDR1 WNHNN, CDR2 SYGVQD (reference sequence). This CDR3 has 14 residues. The CDR3 loop reads CATPNRWTGGTLYF. The CDR3 DNA is TGCGCCACCCCGAACCGTTGGACTGGTGGGACCCTGTACTTC.

The rearrangement uses TRBV7-2 and TRBJ2-1, with D perhaps TRBD2 (5 bases). V lost 3 bases and J lost 5, with 17 bases in between. This CDR3 region has 16 residues. From germline, CDR1 is SGHTA and CDR2 FQGNSA. The CDR3 DNA reads TGTGCCAGCAGCTTTATATTGGCAGGAGGACACAATGAGCAGTTCTTC. This encodes CASSFILAGGHNEQFF.

Details on this clonotype: A much larger clone differs from this one at a single base, so this may be a read error. The chain links TRBV7-9 to TRBJ1-1; no clear D gene. The germline V gene encodes CDR1 SEHNR and CDR2 FQNEAQ (reference sequence). The V gene lost 6 bases and the J gene lost 2 bases, with 7 bases spanning the gap. The CDR3 spans 12 residues. The CDR3 DNA reads TGTGCCAGCAGAATAGGAAACACTGAAGCTTTCTTT. Translation: CASRIGNTEAFF.

The V call is TRBV6-5, the J call TRBJ2-7; 10 positions agree with TRBD2. The CDR3 sequence is 14 residues long. V lost 5 bases to trimming and J lost 4 bases; unmatched junction nucleotides: 5. Germline V gene data show CDR1 as MNHEY and CDR2 as SVGAGI. The CDR3 DNA follows: TGTGCCAGCAGTCTCACTAGCGGGGAATACGAGCAGTACTTC. It encodes CASSLTSGEYEQYF.

Many counts were recorded for this clonotype. The chain carries TRBV9 and TRBJ2-1; D gene ambiguous. Between the trimmed V and J ends, which lost 0 bases and 7 bases, there was a span of 8 bases. Per germline, CDR1 SGDLS and CDR2 YYNGEE. The CDR3 consists of 13 residues. CDR3 amino acids: CASSVDGANEQFF. The CDR3 DNA is TGTGCCAGCAGCGTAGACGGAGCGAATGAGCAGTTCTTC.

The J gene is TRBJ2-2, the V gene TRBV7-9, with D perhaps TRBD2 (6 bases). V lost 3 bases and J 1 base, leaving 12 bases between the germline ends. Germline assignment: CDR1 SEHNR and CDR2 FQNEAQ (reference sequence). The CDR3 contains 16 residues. The CDR3 DNA reads as TGTGCCAGCAGCTTGGTTGCGGGGAAGAACACCGGGGAGCTGTTTTTT. Amino acids: CASSLVAGKNTGELFF.

This clonotype was observed many times. V and J are TRBV29-1 and TRBJ2-5; 7 bases map to TRBD2. This CDR3 is built from 16 residues. CDR1 and CDR2 from the germline V gene are SQVTM and ANQGSEA. V shed 1 base and J 4 bases; nucleotides not matched to a gene: 12. This chain's CDR3 is CSVEGGAGRLSETQYF. The CDR3 nucleotides are TGCAGCGTTGAAGGCGGAGCGGGAAGACTGTCAGAGACCCAGTACTTC. The entire variable domain, with the rest obtained from reference TRBV29-1 and TRBJ2-5, is as follows: SAVISQKPSRDICQRGTSLTIQCQVDSQVTMMFWYRQQPGQSLTLIATANQGSEATYESGFVIDKFPISRPNLTFSTLTVSNMSPEDSSIYLCSVEGGAGRLSETQYFGPGTRLLVL.

This clonotype was recorded a few times. The chain combines TRBV24-1 with TRBJ2-3; 15 bases line up with TRBD2. After removal of 3 bases from V and 3 bases from J, the junction contained 12 bases not matched to a gene. This CDR3 is built from 20 residues. Germline V CDR1 and CDR2: KGHDR, SFDVKD. CDR3 sequence reads: CATSDPTGLAGGVGTDTQYF. The CDR3 coding sequence is TGTGCCACCAGTGATCCTACGGGACTAGCGGGAGGAGTGGGGACAGATACGCAGTATTTT.

This clonotype was detected ten times or more. The J gene is TRBJ2-1, the V gene TRBV30, with a weak D call TRBD2 (5 bases). This CDR3 has 13 amino acids. Trimming removed 0 bases from V and 5 bases from J, with 8 bases in between. Looked up from germline, CDR1 is GTSNPN and CDR2 is SVGIG (reference sequence). The CDR3 region has the DNA TGTGCCTGGAGTGTGGACTCTAACAATGAGCAGTTCTTC. Its translation is CAWSVDSNNEQFF.

This clonotype was observed many times. The chain links TRBV4-3 to TRBJ2-7, with 8 bases fitting TRBD1. CDR3 size: 14 residues. In germline, CDR1 is LGHNA, CDR2 YSLEER. V shed 0 bases and J 5 bases; nucleotides not matched to a gene: 3. DNA of the CDR3: TGCGCCAGCAGCCAAGAGACAGGGGTCGACGAGCAGTACTTC. It yields the protein CASSQETGVDEQYF.

Notes on this clonotype: A much larger clonotype is one base distant, so this may be a read error. The chain joins TRBV11-3 to TRBJ1-1; D not resolved. The CDR3 contains 17 residues. Germline CDR1 is SGHNT and CDR2 is YENEEA. V was clipped by 0 bases and J by 3 bases, with 17 bases between them. The CDR3 coding sequence is TGTGCCAGCAGCTTAGATAACCCGAGACGGGAGGACACTGAAGCTTTCTTT. Its translation: CASSLDNPRREDTEAFF.

Of note for this clonotype: Given a much more abundant clone one base away, this may be a read error. The rearrangement links TRBV12-3 or TRBV12-4 to TRBJ2-1; D is uncertain. The ends were cut back, 9 bases at V and 0 bases at J, with 12 bases in the middle. The CDR3 length is 14 residues. The DNA of the CDR3 is TGTGCCAGTGTGGGCTACAGCTCCTACAATGAGCAGTTCTTC. Its translation is CASVGYSSYNEQFF.

This clonotype was found many times. V is TRBV29-1 and J is TRBJ2-7; unclear D gene. The CDR3 is 11 amino acids. Germline-derived CDR1 and CDR2 are SQVTM and ANQGSEA. Trimming cost V 7 bases and J 4 bases, with 11 bases left between them. CDR3 nucleotides: TGCAGCGCCCATCTGGGATACGAGCAGTACTTC. Protein sequence: CSAHLGYEQYF.

Remarks on this clonotype: A much larger clone lies a single base off, so this may be a read error. The CDR3 does not end in the conserved phenylalanine or tryptophan, so this is likely a read error. This chain links TRBV2 with TRBJ2-1, with D unresolved. The CDR3 totals 16 residues. The V end was cut by 2 bases, the J end by 2 bases, with 13 bases between. Germline assignment: CDR1 SNHLY and CDR2 FYNNEI. The CDR3 DNA sequence: TGTGCCAGCAGTGAACATCAAGGGTTAGCCTACAATGAGCAGTTCTCC. Translating gives CASSEHQGLAYNEQFS.

This clonotype was seen only a few times. V and J are TRBV12-3 or TRBV12-4 and TRBJ2-7; D is uncertain. CDR3 size: 14 residues. Trimming stripped 3 bases from V and 5 bases from J, with 14 bases between. The chain's CDR3 is CASSLLYPPHEQYF. As DNA, the CDR3 is TGTGCCAGCAGTTTGCTCTATCCCCCCCACGAGCAGTACTTC.

In its sample, this clonotype was seen many times. The rearrangement links TRBV2 to TRBJ1-5; no clear D gene. Trimming removed 0 bases at V and 3 bases at J, with 9 bases between. Germline CDR1 and CDR2: SNHLY and FYNNEI. This CDR3 contains 15 residues. CDR3 sequence: CASSEAAKTNQPQHF. The CDR3 region has the DNA TGTGCCAGCAGTGAAGCTGCAAAAACCAATCAGCCCCAGCATTTT.

In this sample, this clonotype is medium-sized (0.01 to 0.1%). The gene calls are TRBV29-1 and TRBJ2-3; D unresolved. Germline CDR1 SQVTM, CDR2 ANQGSEA. The CDR3 consists of 13 residues. Trimming cost V 3 bases and J 0 bases, with 7 bases left between them. The CDR3 DNA reads TGCAGCGTTGACTTCGCGAGCACAGATACGCAGTATTTT. Amino acid sequence: CSVDFASTDTQYF.

The gene calls are TRBV3-1 and TRBJ1-2; 7 nucleotides match TRBD1. V was pared by 1 base and J by 2 bases, with 4 bases of the junction left unmatched. CDR3 size: 15 residues. The germline gives CDR1 LGHDT, CDR2 YNNKEL (reference sequence). CDR3 nucleotides: TGTGCCAGCAGCCAAGGAGCCAGGGGGAACTATGGCTACACCTTC. This codes for CASSQGARGNYGYTF.

At least ten counts were recorded for this clonotype. The V and J genes are TRBV6-5 and TRBJ2-2, with D perhaps matching TRBD2 (6 bases). Germline CDR1 reads MNHEY; CDR2 reads SVGAGI. The CDR3 extends over 15 amino acids. Deletions cut 0 bases from V and 1 base from J, with 6 bases between. CDR3 amino acids: CASSYSGGNTGELFF. CDR3 DNA sequence: TGTGCCAGCAGTTACTCGGGGGGGAACACCGGGGAGCTGTTTTTT.

This chain connects TRBV5-6 to TRBJ1-4; D gene unclear. V lost 4 bases and J lost 7, with 17 bases in between. Germline V CDR1 and CDR2: SGHDT, YYEEEE. This CDR3 spans 15 amino acids. CDR3 residues: CASSTGISRGEKLFF. The CDR3, as DNA: TGTGCCAGCAGCACGGGGATCTCCAGAGGTGAAAAACTGTTTTTT.